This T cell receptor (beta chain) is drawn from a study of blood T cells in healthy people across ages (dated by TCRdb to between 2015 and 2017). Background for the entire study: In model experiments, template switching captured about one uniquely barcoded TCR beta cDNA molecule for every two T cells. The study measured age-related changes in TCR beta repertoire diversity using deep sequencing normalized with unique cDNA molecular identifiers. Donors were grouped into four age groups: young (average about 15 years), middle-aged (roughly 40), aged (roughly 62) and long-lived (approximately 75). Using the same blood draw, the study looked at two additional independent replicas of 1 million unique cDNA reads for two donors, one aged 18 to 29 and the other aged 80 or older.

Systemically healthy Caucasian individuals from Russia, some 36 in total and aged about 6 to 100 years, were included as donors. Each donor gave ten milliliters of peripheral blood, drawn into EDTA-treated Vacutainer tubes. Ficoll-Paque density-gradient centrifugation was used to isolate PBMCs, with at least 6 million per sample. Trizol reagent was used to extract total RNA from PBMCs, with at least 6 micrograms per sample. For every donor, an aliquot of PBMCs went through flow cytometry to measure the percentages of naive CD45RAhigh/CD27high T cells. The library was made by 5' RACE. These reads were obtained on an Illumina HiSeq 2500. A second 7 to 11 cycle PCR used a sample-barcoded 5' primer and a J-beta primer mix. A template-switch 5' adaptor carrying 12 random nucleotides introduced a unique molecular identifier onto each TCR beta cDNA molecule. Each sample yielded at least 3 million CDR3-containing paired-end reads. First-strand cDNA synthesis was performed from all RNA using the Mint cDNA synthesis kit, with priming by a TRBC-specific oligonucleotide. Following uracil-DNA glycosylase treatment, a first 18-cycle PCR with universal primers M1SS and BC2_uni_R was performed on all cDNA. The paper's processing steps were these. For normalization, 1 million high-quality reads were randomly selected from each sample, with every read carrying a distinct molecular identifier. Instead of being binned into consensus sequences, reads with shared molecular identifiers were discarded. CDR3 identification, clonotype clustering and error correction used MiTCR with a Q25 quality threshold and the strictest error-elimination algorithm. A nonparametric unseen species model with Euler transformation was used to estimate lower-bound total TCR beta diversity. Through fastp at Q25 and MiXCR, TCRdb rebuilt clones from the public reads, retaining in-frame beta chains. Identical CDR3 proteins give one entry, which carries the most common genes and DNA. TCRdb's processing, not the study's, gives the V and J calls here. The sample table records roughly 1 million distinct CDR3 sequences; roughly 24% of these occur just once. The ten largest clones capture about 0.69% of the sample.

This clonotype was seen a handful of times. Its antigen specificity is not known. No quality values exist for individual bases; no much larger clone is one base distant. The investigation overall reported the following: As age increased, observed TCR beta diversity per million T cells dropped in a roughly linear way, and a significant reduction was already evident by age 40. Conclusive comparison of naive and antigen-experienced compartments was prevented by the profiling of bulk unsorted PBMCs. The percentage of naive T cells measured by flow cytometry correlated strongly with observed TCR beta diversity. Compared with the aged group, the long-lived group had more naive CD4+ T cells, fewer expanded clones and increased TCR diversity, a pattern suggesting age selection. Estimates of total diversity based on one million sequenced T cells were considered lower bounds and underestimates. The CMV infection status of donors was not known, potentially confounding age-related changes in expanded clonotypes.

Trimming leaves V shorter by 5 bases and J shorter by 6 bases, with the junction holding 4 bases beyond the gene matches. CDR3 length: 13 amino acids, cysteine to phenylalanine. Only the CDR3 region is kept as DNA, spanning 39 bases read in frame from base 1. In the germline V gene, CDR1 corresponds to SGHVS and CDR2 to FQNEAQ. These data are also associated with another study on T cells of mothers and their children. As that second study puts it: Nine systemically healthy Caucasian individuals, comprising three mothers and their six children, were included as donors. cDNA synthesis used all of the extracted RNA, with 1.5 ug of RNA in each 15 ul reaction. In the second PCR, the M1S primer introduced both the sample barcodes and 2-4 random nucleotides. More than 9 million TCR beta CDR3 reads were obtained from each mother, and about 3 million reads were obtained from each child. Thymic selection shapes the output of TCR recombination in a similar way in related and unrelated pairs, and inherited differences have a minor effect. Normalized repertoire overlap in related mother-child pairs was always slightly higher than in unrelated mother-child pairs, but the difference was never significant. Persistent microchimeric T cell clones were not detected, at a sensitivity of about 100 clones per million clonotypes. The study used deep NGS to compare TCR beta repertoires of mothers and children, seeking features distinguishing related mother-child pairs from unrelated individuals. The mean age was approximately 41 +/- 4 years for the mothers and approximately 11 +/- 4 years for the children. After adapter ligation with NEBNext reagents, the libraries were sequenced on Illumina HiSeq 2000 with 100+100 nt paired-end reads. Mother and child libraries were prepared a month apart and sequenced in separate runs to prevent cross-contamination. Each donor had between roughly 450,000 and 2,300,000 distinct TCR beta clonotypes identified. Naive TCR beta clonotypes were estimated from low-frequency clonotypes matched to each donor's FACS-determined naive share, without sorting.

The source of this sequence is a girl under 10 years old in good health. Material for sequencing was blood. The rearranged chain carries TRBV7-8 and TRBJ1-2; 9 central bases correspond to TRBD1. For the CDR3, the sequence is CASSKRTGDGYTF. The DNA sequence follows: TGTGCCAGCAGCAAAAGGACAGGGGATGGCTACACCTTC.